This note documents a single T cell receptor (beta chain) sequence. V was cut by 1 base and J by 5 bases, with 22 bases left in between. Germline V gene data show CDR1 as SGDLS and CDR2 as YYNGEE. CDR3 length equals 17 residues. Data came from immunoSEQ multiplex PCR; TCRdb stores just in-frame clones and leaves some out. The sample has approximately 90,000 clones, roughly four fifths seen once. The data belong to a study of CD8 T cell repertoires and HIV-1 epitope variants. The receptor comes from a male donor with HIV. Sample: uncultured baseline CD8+ T cells from peripheral blood mononuclear cells (PBMCs). The chain is built from TRBV9 and TRBJ2-7; D call uncertain. CDR3: CASSVSGISVIRNEQYF. The CDR3 DNA reads as TGTGCCAGCAGCGTATCCGGTATAAGTGTGATCAGAAACGAGCAGTACTTC.